The present entry profiles one T cell receptor beta chain with its context. The germline V gene has CDR1 SQVTM and CDR2 ANQGSEA. The CDR3 is made up of 13 amino acids. Between the trimmed V and J ends, which lost 8 bases and 1 base, there was a span of 12 bases. The record originates from a study of patients and donors after allogeneic stem cell transplantation. A single record per CDR3 protein comes from TCRdb applying MiXCR to the RT-PCR reads. The sample carries hundreds of thousands of distinct CDR3 sequences, around 15% recorded once. The source is a human donor who was either an allogeneic HSCT recipient or a stem cell or donor lymphocyte infusion donor (not recorded which). It is not recorded whose cells these are; they may come from a transplant donor. This chain links TRBV29-1 with TRBJ2-4; the D gene is possibly TRBD2 (6 bases). What was sequenced was blood, either unsorted or a sorted T cell fraction (not recorded which). CDR3 nucleotide sequence: TGCAGCTTTTATGGGGGGGCCAAAAACATTCAGTACTTC. Translation: CSFYGGAKNIQYF.